This T cell receptor beta chain was retrieved from a study of T-cell reconstitution after alpha-beta-depleted transplantation in children. The V end was cut by 6 bases, the J end by 0 bases, with 13 bases between. Looked up from germline, CDR1 is SEHNR and CDR2 is FQNEAQ (reference sequence). This CDR3 comprises 15 residues. This clonotype was seen repeatedly, ten times or more. It was with unique molecular identifiers that the TCRbeta library was prepared. TCRdb reanalysed the PCR reads using MiXCR and keeps one entry per CDR3 protein. The sample carries about 420,000 distinct CDR3 sequences, roughly 11% recorded once.

The chain links TRBV7-9 to TRBJ2-3; perhaps TRBD2 as D (6 bases). The source material was PBMCs from the stem cell graft donor, sampled from the stem cell graft. This clonotype was obtained from a human donor who donated a stem cell graft to a child with acute myeloid leukemia. CDR3: CASRIGLSSTDTQYF. In DNA form, the CDR3 reads TGTGCCAGCAGGATCGGACTATCTAGCACAGATACGCAGTATTTT.